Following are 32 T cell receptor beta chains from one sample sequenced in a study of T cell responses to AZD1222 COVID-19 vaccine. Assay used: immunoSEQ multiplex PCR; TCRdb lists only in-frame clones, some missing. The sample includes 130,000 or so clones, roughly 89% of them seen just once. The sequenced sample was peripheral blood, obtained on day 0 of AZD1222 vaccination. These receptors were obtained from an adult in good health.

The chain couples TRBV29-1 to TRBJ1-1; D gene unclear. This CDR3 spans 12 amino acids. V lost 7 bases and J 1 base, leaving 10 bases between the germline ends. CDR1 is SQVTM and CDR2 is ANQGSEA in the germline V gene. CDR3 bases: TGCAGCGGACGGTCAACGAACACTGAAGCTTTCTTT. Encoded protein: CSGRSTNTEAFF.

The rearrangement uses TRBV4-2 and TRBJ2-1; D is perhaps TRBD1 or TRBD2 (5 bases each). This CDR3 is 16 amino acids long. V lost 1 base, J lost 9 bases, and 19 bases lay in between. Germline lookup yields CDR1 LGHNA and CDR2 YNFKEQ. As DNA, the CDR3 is TGTGCCAGCAGCCAAGTACCGGGGACCCTCGGTGGTGAGCAGTTCTTC. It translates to CASSQVPGTLGGEQFF.

The CDR3 nucleotides read TGTGCCAGCAGCTTAGCGGACGCGAACTATGGCTACACCTTC. Residues: CASSLADANYGYTF. The chain joins TRBV7-8 to TRBJ1-2; D unclear. Germline assignment: CDR1 SGHVS and CDR2 FQNEAQ. The CDR3 runs to 14 residues. V was shortened by 0 bases and J by 2 bases, with 7 bases between the two germline ends.

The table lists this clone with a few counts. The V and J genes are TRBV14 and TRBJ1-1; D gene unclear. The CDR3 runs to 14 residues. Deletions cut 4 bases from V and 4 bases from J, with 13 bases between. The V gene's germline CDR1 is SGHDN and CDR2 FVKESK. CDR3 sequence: CASSRTAGGTEAFF. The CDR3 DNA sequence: TGTGCCAGCAGCCGAACGGCGGGTGGCACTGAAGCTTTCTTT.

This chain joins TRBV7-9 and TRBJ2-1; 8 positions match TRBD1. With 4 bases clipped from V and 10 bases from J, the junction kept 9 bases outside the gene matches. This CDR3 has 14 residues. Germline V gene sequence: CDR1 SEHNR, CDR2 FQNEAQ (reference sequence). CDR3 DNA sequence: TGTGCCAGCAGCTCGACGTCCGGACAGGGAGAGCAGTTCTTC. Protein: CASSSTSGQGEQFF.

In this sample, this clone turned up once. For the CDR3, the DNA is TGCGCCAGCAGTCTCAGCCCGGGAACAGATACGCAGTATTTT. This translates into CASSLSPGTDTQYF. The chain links TRBV5-1 to TRBJ2-3, with a weak D call TRBD2 (5 bases). From germline, CDR1 is SGHRS and CDR2 YFSETQ. V was clipped by 5 bases and J by 3 bases, with 13 bases between them. The CDR3 length is 14 residues. Supplemented by reference TRBV5-1 and TRBJ2-3, the full variable domain reads KAGVTQTPRYLIKTRGQQVTLSCSPISGHRSVSWYQQTPGQGLQFLFEYFSETQRNKGNFPGRFSGRQFSNSRSEMNVSTLELGDSALYLCASSLSPGTDTQYFGPGTRLTVL.

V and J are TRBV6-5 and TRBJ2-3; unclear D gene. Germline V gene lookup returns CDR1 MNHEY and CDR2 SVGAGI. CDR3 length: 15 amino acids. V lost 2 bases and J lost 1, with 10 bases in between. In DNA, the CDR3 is TGTGCCAGCAGTTACACCTCTCGGGGCACAGATACGCAGTATTTT. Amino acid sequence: CASSYTSRGTDTQYF.

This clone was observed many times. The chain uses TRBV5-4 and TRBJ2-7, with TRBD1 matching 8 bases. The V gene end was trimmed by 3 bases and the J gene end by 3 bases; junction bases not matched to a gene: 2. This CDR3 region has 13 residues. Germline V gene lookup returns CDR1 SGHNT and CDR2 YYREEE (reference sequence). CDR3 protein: CASSSGTGYEQYF. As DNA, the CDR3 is TGTGCCAGCAGCTCTGGGACAGGCTACGAGCAGTACTTC.

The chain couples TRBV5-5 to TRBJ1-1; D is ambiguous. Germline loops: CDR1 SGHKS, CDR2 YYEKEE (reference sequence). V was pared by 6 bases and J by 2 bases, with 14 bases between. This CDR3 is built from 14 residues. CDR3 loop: CASTRGIPNTEAFF. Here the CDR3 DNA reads TGTGCCAGCACTCGGGGTATTCCCAACACTGAAGCTTTCTTT. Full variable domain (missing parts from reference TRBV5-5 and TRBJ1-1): DAGVTQSPTHLIKTRGQQVTLRCSPISGHKSVSWYQQVLGQGPQFIFQYYEKEERGRGNFPDRFSARQFPNYSSELNVNALLLGDSALYLCASTRGIPNTEAFFGQGTRLTVV.

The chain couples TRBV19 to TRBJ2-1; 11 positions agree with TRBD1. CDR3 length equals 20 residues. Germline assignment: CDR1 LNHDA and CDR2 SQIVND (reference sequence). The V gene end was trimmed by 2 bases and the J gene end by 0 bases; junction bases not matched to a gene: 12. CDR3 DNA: TGTGCCAGTAGTATACAAGGGGGACAGGGGGTGGTGAGCTCCTACAATGAGCAGTTCTTC. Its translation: CASSIQGGQGVVSSYNEQFF.

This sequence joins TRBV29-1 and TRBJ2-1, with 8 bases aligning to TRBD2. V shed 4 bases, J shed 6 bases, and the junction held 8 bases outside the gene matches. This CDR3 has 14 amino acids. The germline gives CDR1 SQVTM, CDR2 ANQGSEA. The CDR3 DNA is TGCAGCGTTGGTCGAAGCGGGGGTGGCAATGAGCAGTTCTTC. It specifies CSVGRSGGGNEQFF.

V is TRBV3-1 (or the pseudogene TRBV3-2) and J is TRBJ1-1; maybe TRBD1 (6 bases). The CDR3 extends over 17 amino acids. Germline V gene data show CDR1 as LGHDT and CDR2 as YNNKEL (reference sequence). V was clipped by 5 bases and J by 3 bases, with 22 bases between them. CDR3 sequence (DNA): TGTGCCAGCAGCAATACGGGACAAGGGGATTGGGACACTGAAGCTTTCTTT. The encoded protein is CASSNTGQGDWDTEAFF.

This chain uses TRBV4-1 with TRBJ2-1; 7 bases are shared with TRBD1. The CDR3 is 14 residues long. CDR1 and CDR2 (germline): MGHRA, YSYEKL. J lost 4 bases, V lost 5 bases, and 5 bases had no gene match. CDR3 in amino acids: CASSDRQGYNEQFF. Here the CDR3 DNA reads TGCGCCAGCAGCGACCGACAGGGATACAATGAGCAGTTCTTC.

The CDR3 DNA reads TGCGCCAGCAGACTAAGCTCAGGGGCCCTTAACTATGGCTACACCTTC. Amino acid sequence: CASRLSSGALNYGYTF. This chain connects TRBV5-1 to TRBJ1-2; tentative D call: TRBD1 (6 bases). Between the trimmed V and J ends, which lost 5 bases and 1 base, there was a span of 18 bases. The CDR3 is 16 amino acids. Germline CDR1 SGHRS, CDR2 YFSETQ. The complete variable domain, with remaining parts taken from reference TRBV5-1 and TRBJ1-2, reads KAGVTQTPRYLIKTRGQQVTLSCSPISGHRSVSWYQQTPGQGLQFLFEYFSETQRNKGNFPGRFSGRQFSNSRSEMNVSTLELGDSALYLCASRLSSGALNYGYTFGSGTRLTVV.

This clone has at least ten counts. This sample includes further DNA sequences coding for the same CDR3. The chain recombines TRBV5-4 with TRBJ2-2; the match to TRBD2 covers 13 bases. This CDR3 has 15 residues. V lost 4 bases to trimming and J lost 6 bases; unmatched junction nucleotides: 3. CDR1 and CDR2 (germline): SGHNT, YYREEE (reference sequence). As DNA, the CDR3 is TGTGCCAGCAGCCCCGGACTAGCGGGGGCCGGGGAGCTGTTTTTT. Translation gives CASSPGLAGAGELFF. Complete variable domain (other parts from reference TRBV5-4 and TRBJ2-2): ETGVTQSPTHLIKTRGQQVTLRCSSQSGHNTVSWYQQALGQGPQFIFQYYREEENGRGNFPPRFSGLQFPNYSSELNVNALELDDSALYLCASSPGLAGAGELFFGEGSRLTVL.

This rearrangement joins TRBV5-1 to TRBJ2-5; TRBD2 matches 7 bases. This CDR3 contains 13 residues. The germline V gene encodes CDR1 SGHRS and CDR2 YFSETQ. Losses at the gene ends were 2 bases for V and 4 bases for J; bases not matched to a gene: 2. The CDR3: CASSFRGGETQYF. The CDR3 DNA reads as TGCGCCAGCAGCTTTCGCGGGGGAGAGACCCAGTACTTC.

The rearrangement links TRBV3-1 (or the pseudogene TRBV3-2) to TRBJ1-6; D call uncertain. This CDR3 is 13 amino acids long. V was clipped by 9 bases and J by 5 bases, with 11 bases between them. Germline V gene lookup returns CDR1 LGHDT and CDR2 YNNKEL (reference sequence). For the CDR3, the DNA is TGTGCCAGTTCAAGGATAGATAATTCACCCCTCCACTTT. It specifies CASSRIDNSPLHF.

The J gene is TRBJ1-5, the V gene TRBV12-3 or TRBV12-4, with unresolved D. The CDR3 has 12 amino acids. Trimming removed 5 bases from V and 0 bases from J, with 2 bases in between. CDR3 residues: CASSTSNQPQHF. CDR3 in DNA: TGTGCCAGCAGTACTAGCAATCAGCCCCAGCATTTT.

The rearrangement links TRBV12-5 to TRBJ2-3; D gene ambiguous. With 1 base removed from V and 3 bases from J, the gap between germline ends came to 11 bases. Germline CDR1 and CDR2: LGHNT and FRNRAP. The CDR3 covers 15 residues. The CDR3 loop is CASGLDQHRTDTQYF. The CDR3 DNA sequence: TGTGCTAGTGGTTTGGATCAGCATAGAACAGATACGCAGTATTTT.

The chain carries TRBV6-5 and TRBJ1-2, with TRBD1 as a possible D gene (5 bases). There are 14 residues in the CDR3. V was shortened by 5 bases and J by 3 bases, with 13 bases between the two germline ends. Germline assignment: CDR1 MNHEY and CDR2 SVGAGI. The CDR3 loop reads CASSTGTVYYGYTF. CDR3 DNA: TGTGCCAGCAGTACGGGGACGGTATACTATGGCTACACCTTC.

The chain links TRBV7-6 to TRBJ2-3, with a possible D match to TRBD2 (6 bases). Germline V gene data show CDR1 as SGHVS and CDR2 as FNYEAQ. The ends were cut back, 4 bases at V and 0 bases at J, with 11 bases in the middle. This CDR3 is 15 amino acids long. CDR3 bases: TGTGCCAGCAGCTGGGGGGTTGCTAGCACAGATACGCAGTATTTT. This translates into CASSWGVASTDTQYF.

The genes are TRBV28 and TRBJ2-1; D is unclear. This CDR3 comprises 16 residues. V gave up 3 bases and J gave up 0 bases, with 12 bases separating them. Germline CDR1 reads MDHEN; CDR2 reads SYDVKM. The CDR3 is CASSFFQQSSYNEQFF. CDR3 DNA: TGTGCCAGCAGTTTTTTTCAGCAGAGCTCCTACAATGAGCAGTTCTTC.

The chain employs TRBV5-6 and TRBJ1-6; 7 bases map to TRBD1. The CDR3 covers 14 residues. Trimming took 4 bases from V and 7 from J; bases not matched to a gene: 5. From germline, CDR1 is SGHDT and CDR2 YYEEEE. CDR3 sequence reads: CASSTGTVNSPLHF. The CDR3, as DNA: TGTGCCAGCAGCACCGGGACAGTCAATTCACCCCTCCACTTT. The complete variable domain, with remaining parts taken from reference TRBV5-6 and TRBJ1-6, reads DAGVTQSPTHLIKTRGQQVTLRCSPKSGHDTVSWYQQALGQGPQFIFQYYEEEERQRGNFPDRFSGHQFPNYSSELNVNALLLGDSALYLCASSTGTVNSPLHFGNGTRLTVT.

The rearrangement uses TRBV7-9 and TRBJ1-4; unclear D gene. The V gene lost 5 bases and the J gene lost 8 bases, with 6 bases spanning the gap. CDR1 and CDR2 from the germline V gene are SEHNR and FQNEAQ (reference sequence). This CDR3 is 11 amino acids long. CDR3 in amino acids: CASSIREKLFF. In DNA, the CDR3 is TGTGCCAGCAGCATCAGGGAAAAACTGTTTTTT.

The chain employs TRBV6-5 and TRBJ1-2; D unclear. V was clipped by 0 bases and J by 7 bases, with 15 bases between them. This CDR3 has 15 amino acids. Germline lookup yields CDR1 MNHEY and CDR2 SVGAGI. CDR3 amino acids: CASSYSTFLSVGYTF. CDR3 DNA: TGTGCCAGCAGTTACTCGACGTTTCTATCGGTTGGCTACACCTTC.

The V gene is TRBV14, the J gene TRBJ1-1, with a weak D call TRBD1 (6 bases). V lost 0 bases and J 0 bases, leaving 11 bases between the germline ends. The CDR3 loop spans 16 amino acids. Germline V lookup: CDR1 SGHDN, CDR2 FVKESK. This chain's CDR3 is CASSQDTGQMNTEAFF. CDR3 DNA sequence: TGTGCCAGCAGCCAAGATACAGGACAGATGAACACTGAAGCTTTCTTT.

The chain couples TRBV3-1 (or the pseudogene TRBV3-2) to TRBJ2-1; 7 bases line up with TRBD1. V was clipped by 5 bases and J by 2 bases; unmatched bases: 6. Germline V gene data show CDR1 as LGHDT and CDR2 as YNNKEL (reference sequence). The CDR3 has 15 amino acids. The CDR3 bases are TGTGCCAGCAGCGCTGACAGGGAAGCCTACAATGAGCAGTTCTTC. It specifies CASSADREAYNEQFF.

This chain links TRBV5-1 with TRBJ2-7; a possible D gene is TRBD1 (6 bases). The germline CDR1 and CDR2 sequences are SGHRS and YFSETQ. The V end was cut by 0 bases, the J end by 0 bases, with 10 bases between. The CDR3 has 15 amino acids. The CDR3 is CASSLASGVSYEQYF. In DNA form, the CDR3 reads TGCGCCAGCAGCTTGGCCTCAGGGGTCTCCTACGAGCAGTACTTC.

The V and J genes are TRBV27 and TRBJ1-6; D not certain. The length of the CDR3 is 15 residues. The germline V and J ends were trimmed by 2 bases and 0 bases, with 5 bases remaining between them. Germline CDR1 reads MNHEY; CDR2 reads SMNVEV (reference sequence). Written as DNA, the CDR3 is TGTGCCAGCAGTTTAATGAGCTCCTATAATTCACCCCTCCACTTT. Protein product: CASSLMSSYNSPLHF.

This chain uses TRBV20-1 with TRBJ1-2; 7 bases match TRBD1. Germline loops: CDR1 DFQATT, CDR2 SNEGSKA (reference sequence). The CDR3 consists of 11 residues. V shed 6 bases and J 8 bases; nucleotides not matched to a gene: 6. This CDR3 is CSARGAQGYTF. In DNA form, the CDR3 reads TGCAGTGCCAGGGGGGCACAGGGCTACACCTTC.

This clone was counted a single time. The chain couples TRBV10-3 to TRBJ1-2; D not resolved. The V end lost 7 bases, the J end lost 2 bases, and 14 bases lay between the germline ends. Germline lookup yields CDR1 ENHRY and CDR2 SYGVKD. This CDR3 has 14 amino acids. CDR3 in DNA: TGTGCCATCACCCAATCCGGGGAGAACTATGGCTACACCTTC. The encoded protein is CAITQSGENYGYTF.

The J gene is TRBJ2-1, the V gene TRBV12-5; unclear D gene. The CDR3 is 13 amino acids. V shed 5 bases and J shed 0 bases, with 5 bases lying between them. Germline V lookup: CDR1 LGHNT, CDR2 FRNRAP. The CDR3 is CASGPSSYNEQFF. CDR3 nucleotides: TGTGCTAGTGGTCCGAGCTCCTACAATGAGCAGTTCTTC.